This TCR beta chain was sequenced for a study of blood T cells in healthy people across ages. Study-wide background: Capturing about one barcoded beta molecule per two T cells was achieved by template switching. Study-wide results and limits: Age advanced and TCR beta diversity per million T cells fell, roughly linearly.

Investigators took about 9.1 milliliters of peripheral blood from every donor. Isolated per sample were at least 6 million PBMCs. Regarding this clonotype: The antigen remains undetermined.

The CDR3 runs 14 residues. Germline V gene lookup returns CDR1 SEHNR and CDR2 FQNEAQ (reference sequence). V was cut by 1 base and J by 6 bases, with 12 bases left in between. Using a J-beta primer mix together with a sample-barcoded 5' primer, a second PCR was run for roughly 6 to 11 cycles. TCRdb ran MiXCR on the 5' RACE reads and lists one entry per CDR3 protein. The sample comprises 910,000 or so distinct CDR3 sequences, roughly 47% of which are singletons, and 20% to 25% rests with the top ten. The genes are TRBV7-9 and TRBJ1-2; D not resolved. Material: blood. The sequence was collected from a woman aged 55-75 years in good health. CDR3 protein: CASSLGKETNGYTF. Written as DNA, the CDR3 is TGTGCCAGCAGCTTAGGGAAAGAGACCAATGGCTACACCTTC.